A selection of T cell receptor beta chains follows, all from one sample in a study of early T cells in non-severe SARS-CoV-2 infection. TCRdb re-analysed the 5' RACE reads in MiXCR, keeping a single row per CDR3 protein. The sample lists fewer than 85,000 distinct CDR3 sequences, 10% to 12% occurring once. The source material was whole blood, sampled at baseline. These TCRs come from an adult who was a healthcare worker with PCR-confirmed SARS-CoV-2 infection or an uninfected control (not recorded which). The CDR3 runs from the conserved cysteine through the conserved F or W. A D gene is named only where the DNA matches it firmly. Not all rows give a size; the values are once, few, many and, for expanded clones, a class.

d_gene	v_gene	abundance	j_gene	CDR3nt	CDR3aa
NA	TRBV6-5	many	TRBJ2-7	TGTGCCAGCAGTACGGGGATGCCCTACGAGCAGTACTTC	CASSTGMPYEQYF
NA	TRBV7-6	few	TRBJ2-7	TGTGCCAGCAGTGAGGGTAGCAACGAGCAGTACTTC	CASSEGSNEQYF
TRBD1	TRBV12-3/TRBV12-4	many	TRBJ1-2	TGTGCCAGCAGTTTTAAGTATCCCGGACAGGGGAACTCTCTCTATGGCTACACCTTC	CASSFKYPGQGNSLYGYTF
NA	TRBV5-4	few	TRBJ1-2	TGTGCCAGCAGCTTGTGGGGGGCGCTTGGCTACACCTTC	CASSLWGALGYTF
NA	TRBV5-5	few	TRBJ2-1	TGTGCCAGCAGCTTGAGAGGGCCCGTCGAGCAGTTCTTC	CASSLRGPVEQFF
TRBD2	TRBV6-5	NA	TRBJ2-2	TGTGCCACCTTTTTGGGGAGGGCCAACACCGGGGAGCTGTTTTTT	CATFLGRANTGELFF
NA	TRBV20-1	many	TRBJ1-5	TGCAGTGCCCTTCTGGGGGGCGCGAAGAATCAGCCCCAGCATTTT	CSALLGGAKNQPQHF
TRBD2	TRBV7-2	few	TRBJ2-3	TGTGCCAGCAGCTTCCTAGCGGGGGGCACAGATACGCAGTATTTT	CASSFLAGGTDTQYF
NA	TRBV12-3/TRBV12-4	few	TRBJ1-5	TGTGCCAGCAGTTTAGCAGGGCGCAATCAGCCCCAGCATTTT	CASSLAGRNQPQHF
NA	TRBV7-9	few	TRBJ1-1	TGTGCCAGCAGCTTGCTCAGACAGATCTCTATGAACACTGAAGCTTTCTTT	CASSLLRQISMNTEAFF
NA	TRBV3-1	NA	TRBJ1-2	TGTGCCAGCCCGAAGGGGTTTGTTGGCTACACCTTC	CASPKGFVGYTF
NA	TRBV2	few	TRBJ2-2	TGTGCCAGCAGTACGATCGCTGGGGAGCTGTTTTTT	CASSTIAGELFF
NA	TRBV4-1	many	TRBJ2-1	TGCGCCAGCAGCCATCAGAAAACCTCCTACAATGAGCAGTTCTTC	CASSHQKTSYNEQFF
NA	TRBV11-2	NA	TRBJ1-2	TGTGCCAGCAGCTTAGATCGGGGCCCTGGCTACACCTTC	CASSLDRGPGYTF
NA	TRBV14	NA	TRBJ1-4	TGTGCCAGCAGCCAGCCGGGTCGGGGTGAAAAACTGTTTTTT	CASSQPGRGEKLFF
NA	TRBV6-6	NA	TRBJ1-5	TGTGCCAGCAGTTACCGGGTGGGAGTGGCCAATAGCAATCAGCCCCAGCATTTT	CASSYRVGVANSNQPQHF
TRBD2	TRBV15	NA	TRBJ2-5	TGTGCCACCACTAGCGGGGGGCTTGAGACCCAGTACTTC	CATTSGGLETQYF
NA	TRBV29-1	NA	TRBJ2-1	TGCAGCGTTGCCGCCCCCAGTGGTGAGCAGTTCTTC	CSVAAPSGEQFF
TRBD1	TRBV29-1	NA	TRBJ1-1	TGCAGCGCCTACCCACAGGGGTCGGTTTTCTTT	CSAYPQGSVFF
TRBD1	TRBV28	NA	TRBJ2-3	TGTGCCAGCAGTTTCCGGACAGGGGAACAAGATACGCAGTATTTT	CASSFRTGEQDTQYF
NA	TRBV24-1	few	TRBJ2-5	TGTGCCACCAGTGATTACAACCAAGAGACCCAGTACTTC	CATSDYNQETQYF
NA	TRBV12-3/TRBV12-4	many	TRBJ1-3	TGTGCCAGCAGTTCTGGGGCCGACTCTGGAAACACCATATATTTT	CASSSGADSGNTIYF
NA	TRBV29-1	NA	TRBJ2-1	TGCAGCGTTGGAGTGTCGAGCAATGAGCAGTTCTTC	CSVGVSSNEQFF
NA	TRBV11-1	NA	TRBJ2-3	TGTGCCAGCAAACCCGGGACTCTCCCCGCCGCAGATACGCAGTATTTT	CASKPGTLPAADTQYF
NA	TRBV2	NA	TRBJ2-3	TGTGCCAGCCATGCCTTGTTGGTAGATACGCAGTATTTT	CASHALLVDTQYF
TRBD2	TRBV20-1	NA	TRBJ2-7	TGCAGTGCTAGCGATCCGACTAGCCCCAGGGACGAGCAGTACTTC	CSASDPTSPRDEQYF
NA	TRBV6-1	many	TRBJ2-5	TGTGCCAGCATGAGAGAGACCCAGTACTTC	CASMRETQYF
NA	TRBV10-3	few	TRBJ2-3	TGTGCCATCAGTTTCAGGGGCGGCACAGATACGCAGTATTTT	CAISFRGGTDTQYF
TRBD1	TRBV5-4	few	TRBJ2-2	TGTGCCAGCAGCTCCGCGTGGACAGGGATAAACACCGGGGAGCTGTTTTTT	CASSSAWTGINTGELFF
NA	TRBV27	many	TRBJ2-7	TGTGCCAGCAGTTTATCGGGGTTGCCAAACTACGAGCAGTACTTC	CASSLSGLPNYEQYF
NA	TRBV12-3/TRBV12-4	NA	TRBJ1-2	TGTGCCAGCAGCCAAAGCATTGGTGGCTACACCTTC	CASSQSIGGYTF
NA	TRBV7-9	many	TRBJ2-3	TGTGCCAGCAGTCAGAAGTTCGATACGCAGTATTTT	CASSQKFDTQYF
NA	TRBV4-3	many	TRBJ2-3	TGCGCCAGCAGCCAAGAGTCCCCACTCGGGCCGCAGAATACGCAGTATTTT	CASSQESPLGPQNTQYF
TRBD1	TRBV6-2/TRBV6-3	few	TRBJ2-1	TGTGCCAGCTCGGGACAGGCACTACCCTGGGAGCAGTTCTTC	CASSGQALPWEQFF
TRBD1	TRBV7-3	NA	TRBJ2-5	TGTGCCAGCAGCTTAGGGGACAGGATCCAAGAGACCCAGTACTTC	CASSLGDRIQETQYF
TRBD1	TRBV25-1	few	TRBJ2-7	TGTGCCAGCGGAGGGACAGGGATTGTGGTCGAGCAGTACTTC	CASGGTGIVVEQYF
NA	TRBV3-1	NA	TRBJ1-1	TGTGCCAGCAGCCAAGTTCCTGGCACTGAAGCTTTCTTT	CASSQVPGTEAFF
NA	TRBV28	NA	TRBJ1-2	TGTGCCAGCAGGGCGCCTGCCCACTATGGCTACACCTTC	CASRAPAHYGYTF
TRBD2	TRBV9	few	TRBJ2-3	TGTGCCAGCAGCCTACGAGCGGGGACGGGAGATACGCAGTATTTT	CASSLRAGTGDTQYF
TRBD1	TRBV5-6	few	TRBJ2-1	TGTGCCAGCAGCTTGGTGTTTTTGGACAGGGGAAATGAGCAGTTCTTC	CASSLVFLDRGNEQFF
TRBD1	TRBV28	few	TRBJ1-6	TGTGCCAGCAGTTTCGGGGACAGGGAATCACCCCTCCACTTT	CASSFGDRESPLHF
TRBD1	TRBV7-9	NA	TRBJ2-3	TGTGCCAGCAGCCCCGGGACAGGGGGCCAAGATACGCAGTATTTT	CASSPGTGGQDTQYF
TRBD1	TRBV10-3	few	TRBJ2-3	TGTGCCATCACCGGAGGACAGGGACACACAGATACGCAGTATTTT	CAITGGQGHTDTQYF
NA	TRBV6-6	NA	TRBJ1-2	TGTGCCAGCAGGGCAGGGGACTATGGCTACACCTTC	CASRAGDYGYTF
NA	TRBV29-1	NA	TRBJ1-2	TGCAGCGCCCAACCCGGGGGCAGTGGCTACACCTTC	CSAQPGGSGYTF
TRBD1	TRBV19	many	TRBJ2-1	TGTGCCAGTAGAAAGACAGGGTTGGTTTCCTACAATGAGCAGTTCTTC	CASRKTGLVSYNEQFF
NA	TRBV28	NA	TRBJ1-2	TGTGCCAGCAGAATTGGGGACTATGGCTACACCTTC	CASRIGDYGYTF
TRBD1	TRBV9	few	TRBJ1-2	TGTGCCAGCAGCCCCGGGACAGGGGGAAGTAGAGGCTACACCTTC	CASSPGTGGSRGYTF
NA	TRBV12-3/TRBV12-4	few	TRBJ2-7	TGTGCCAGCAGTCCCTCTTGGGGGAACGAGCAGTACTTC	CASSPSWGNEQYF
NA	TRBV2	few	TRBJ1-1	TGTGCCAGCCGCTCGGCAGCGACTTTCTTT	CASRSAATFF
TRBD1	TRBV9	many	TRBJ2-5	TGTGCCAGCAGCGTTACAGGGGGCAAGGAGACCCAGTACTTC	CASSVTGGKETQYF